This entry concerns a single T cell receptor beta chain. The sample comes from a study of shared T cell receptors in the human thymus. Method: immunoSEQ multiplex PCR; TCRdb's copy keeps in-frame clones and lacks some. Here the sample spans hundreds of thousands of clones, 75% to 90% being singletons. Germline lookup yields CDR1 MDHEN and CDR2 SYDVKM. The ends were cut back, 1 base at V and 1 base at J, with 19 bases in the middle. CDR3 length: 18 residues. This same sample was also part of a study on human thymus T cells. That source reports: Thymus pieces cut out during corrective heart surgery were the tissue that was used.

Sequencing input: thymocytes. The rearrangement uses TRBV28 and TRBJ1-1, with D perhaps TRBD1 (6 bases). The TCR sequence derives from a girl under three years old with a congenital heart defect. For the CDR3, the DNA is TGTGCCAGCAGTTTATACCCCCCCCAGCAGGGGCAGAACACTGAAGCTTTCTTT. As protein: CASSLYPPQQGQNTEAFF.